These 13 T cell receptor beta chains originate from one sample sequenced in a study of T cell responses to AZD1222 COVID-19 vaccine. The repertoire was sequenced with immunoSEQ multiplex PCR; TCRdb's copy has only in-frame clones and lacks some. The table shows 110,000 to 150,000 clones, with roughly 91% occurring only once. The source was peripheral blood, collected on day 0 of AZD1222 vaccination. These receptors originate from an adult in good health.

This clone was seen once. The chain couples TRBV4-3 to TRBJ2-7; a possible D gene is TRBD2 (6 bases). Germline V gene sequence: CDR1 LGHNA, CDR2 YSLEER. V was cut by 4 bases and J by 3 bases, with 13 bases left in between. This CDR3 spans 14 amino acids. CDR3 DNA sequence: TGCGCCAGCAGCCGGGAAAGACTAGACTACGAGCAGTACTTC. It yields the protein CASSRERLDYEQYF.

The chain joins TRBV5-6 to TRBJ1-1; the match to TRBD1 covers 7 bases. This CDR3 is built from 15 residues. Germline values: CDR1 SGHDT, CDR2 YYEEEE. The junction had 6 bases not matched to a gene; V was cut back by 4 bases and J by 0 bases. CDR3 amino acids: CASSPLGQLNTEAFF. The CDR3 bases are TGTGCCAGCAGCCCCTTGGGACAGTTGAACACTGAAGCTTTCTTT. Combining the CDR3 with reference TRBV5-6 and TRBJ1-1 gives the whole variable domain DAGVTQSPTHLIKTRGQQVTLRCSPKSGHDTVSWYQQALGQGPQFIFQYYEEEERQRGNFPDRFSGHQFPNYSSELNVNALLLGDSALYLCASSPLGQLNTEAFFGQGTRLTVV.

The CDR3 DNA is TGTGCCAGCAGCGTAGGGACAGTCACTAATGAAAAACTGTTTTTT. Translating it yields CASSVGTVTNEKLFF. The genes are TRBV9 and TRBJ1-4, with D perhaps TRBD1 (6 bases). This CDR3 comprises 15 residues. With 0 bases removed from V and 2 bases from J, the gap between germline ends came to 8 bases. CDR1 is SGDLS, CDR2 YYNGEE, per germline.

CDR3 nucleotide sequence: TGTGCCAGTAGTTTCATCAGGGGGCTTGGCACTGAAGCTTTCTTT. This encodes CASSFIRGLGTEAFF. The chain links TRBV19 to TRBJ1-1; 8 bases align to TRBD1. The V gene end was trimmed by 5 bases and the J gene end by 4 bases; junction bases not matched to a gene: 9. CDR1 and CDR2 from the germline V gene are LNHDA and SQIVND (reference sequence). CDR3 length equals 15 residues.

This sequence joins TRBV7-8 and TRBJ1-6, with 9 bases aligning to TRBD1. Germline V gene data show CDR1 as SGHVS and CDR2 as FQNEAQ. With V trimmed by 6 bases and J by 9 bases, 12 bases remained unmatched. This CDR3 contains 16 residues. CDR3 sequence reads: CASRGGDRAFGSPLHF. The CDR3 region has the DNA TGTGCCAGCAGGGGGGGGGACAGGGCTTTCGGTTCACCCCTCCACTTT.

The rearrangement links TRBV5-1 to TRBJ2-7; D possibly corresponds to TRBD1 (6 bases). Trimming left V 0 bases short and J 4 bases short, with 11 bases between. The CDR3 runs to 14 residues. Germline V CDR1 and CDR2: SGHRS, YFSETQ. The CDR3 DNA sequence: TGCGCCAGCAGCTTGGCAGGGGTTGCGTACGAGCAGTACTTC. Residues: CASSLAGVAYEQYF.

J is TRBJ2-1 and V is TRBV14; TRBD1 is a possible D gene (5 bases). Trimming took 1 base from V and 1 from J, leaving 11 bases between them. CDR1 SGHDN and CDR2 FVKESK come from the germline V gene. This CDR3 contains 16 residues. CDR3 in amino acids: CASSQGRQTSYNEQFF. CDR3 coding DNA: TGTGCCAGCAGCCAAGGACGACAGACATCCTACAATGAGCAGTTCTTC.

The rearrangement uses TRBV12-3 or TRBV12-4 and TRBJ1-5, with D uncertain. With 3 bases removed from V and 7 bases from J, the gap between germline ends came to 10 bases. The CDR3 loop spans 13 amino acids. CDR3 nucleotide sequence: TGTGCCAGCAGTTTGGCGGTGGGACAGCCCCAGCATTTT. The encoded protein is CASSLAVGQPQHF.

The V gene is TRBV4-1, the J gene TRBJ1-1, with no clear D. CDR1 is MGHRA and CDR2 is YSYEKL in the germline V gene. Trimming took off 2 bases at V and 0 bases at J, with 10 bases between the two ends. This CDR3 is 15 amino acids long. The CDR3 DNA follows: TGCGCCAGCAGCCAACTAGTCAGACTGAACACTGAAGCTTTCTTT. As protein: CASSQLVRLNTEAFF.

This sequence joins TRBV30 and TRBJ1-4; 7 nucleotides agree with TRBD1. The ends lost 4 bases at V and 8 bases at J; junction bases unmatched: 19. Germline values: CDR1 GTSNPN, CDR2 SVGIG (reference sequence). CDR3 length: 17 residues. CDR3 in amino acids: CAWKPNPLDRALEKLFF. CDR3 nucleotides: TGTGCCTGGAAACCAAACCCCCTCGACAGGGCCCTGGAAAAACTGTTTTTT.

The chain employs TRBV4-2 and TRBJ2-2; 11 bases fit TRBD1. Germline V gives CDR1 LGHNA, CDR2 YNFKEQ. The CDR3 has 18 residues. The V segment lost 0 bases and the J segment 5 bases; nucleotides outside the gene matches: 8. The CDR3 bases are TGTGCCAGCAGCCAAGAATGGACAGGGGGCTCCAAAACCGGGGAGCTGTTTTTT. Translating gives CASSQEWTGGSKTGELFF.

The rearrangement uses TRBV11-3 and TRBJ1-1, with D possibly matching TRBD1 (5 bases). This CDR3 contains 14 residues. The ends were cut back, 2 bases at V and 6 bases at J, with 13 bases in the middle. Germline V CDR1 and CDR2: SGHNT, YENEEA. The CDR3 DNA reads TGTGCCAGCAGCTTAACTTTAGGGGCAGCTGAAGCTTTCTTT. Translation gives CASSLTLGAAEAFF.

The chain has TRBV4-1 and TRBJ1-1; D call uncertain. From germline, CDR1 is MGHRA and CDR2 YSYEKL. The CDR3 covers 18 residues. V lost 0 bases to trimming and J lost 0 bases, with 17 bases between them. CDR3 nucleotide sequence: TGCGCCAGCAGCCAAGATAATATGAGACCCTTCATGAACACTGAAGCTTTCTTT. Translated, it gives CASSQDNMRPFMNTEAFF.